Below, one TCR beta chain is given with its context. Its matching antigen is unknown. From germline, CDR1 is SEHNR and CDR2 FQNEAQ (reference sequence). CDR3 length: 12 amino acids. The germline V and J ends were trimmed by 5 bases and 1 base, with 2 bases remaining between them. This specimen belongs to a study of shared clonotypes between healthy human individuals. Study-level information: The cohort comprised a couple of women and a few men. Their ages spanned 18 to 49 years. A donor's plate count was three for CD4 naive and three for CD4 memory; CD8 naive had two and CD8 memory one. The study's findings and limits: Sharing across four donors was highest in naive CD4 (roughly 5%) and lowest in memory CD8 (roughly 0.4%). Non-shared clonotypes had lower generation probabilities than those shared by all four donors.

The protocol was immunoSEQ multiplex PCR, while the TCRdb copy is restricted to in-frame clones and leaves out a portion. The data show approximately 1.5 million clones, with 98% to 99% seen just once and around 0.38% held by the top ten. The clonotype was recovered from a man aged 25 to 40 in good health. Sequenced sample: naive CD4+ T cells sorted from blood. As to subset: CD45RA+ positively selected. The chain couples TRBV7-9 to TRBJ2-2; D gene ambiguous. CDR3 region: CASSENTGELFF. In nucleotides, the CDR3 is TGTGCCAGCAGCGAGAACACCGGGGAGCTGTTTTTT.